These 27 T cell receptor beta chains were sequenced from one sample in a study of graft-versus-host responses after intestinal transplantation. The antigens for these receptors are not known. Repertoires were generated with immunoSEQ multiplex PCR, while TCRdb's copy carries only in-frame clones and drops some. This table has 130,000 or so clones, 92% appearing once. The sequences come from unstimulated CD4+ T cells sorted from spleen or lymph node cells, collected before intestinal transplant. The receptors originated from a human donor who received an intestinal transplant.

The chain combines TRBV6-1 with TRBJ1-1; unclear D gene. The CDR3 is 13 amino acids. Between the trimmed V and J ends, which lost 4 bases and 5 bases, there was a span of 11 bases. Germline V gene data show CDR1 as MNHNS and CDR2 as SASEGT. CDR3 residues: CASSVLGMTEAFF. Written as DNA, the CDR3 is TGTGCCAGCAGTGTTTTAGGGATGACTGAAGCTTTCTTT.

CDR3 residues: CSHPGLAGGPTSTDTQYF. The CDR3, as DNA: TGCAGTCACCCGGGACTAGCGGGAGGCCCTACTAGCACAGATACGCAGTATTTT. The V gene is TRBV29-1, the J gene TRBJ2-3; 15 bases are a match to TRBD2. The CDR3 is made up of 18 amino acids. CDR1 and CDR2 (germline): SQVTM, ANQGSEA.

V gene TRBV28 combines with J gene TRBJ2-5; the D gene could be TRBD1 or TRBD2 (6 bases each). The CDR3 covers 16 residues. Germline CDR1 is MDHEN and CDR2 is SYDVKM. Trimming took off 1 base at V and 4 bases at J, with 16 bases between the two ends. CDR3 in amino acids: CASSLYGTGGGETQYF. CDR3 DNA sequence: TGTGCCAGCAGTTTATATGGTACCGGGGGCGGAGAGACCCAGTACTTC.

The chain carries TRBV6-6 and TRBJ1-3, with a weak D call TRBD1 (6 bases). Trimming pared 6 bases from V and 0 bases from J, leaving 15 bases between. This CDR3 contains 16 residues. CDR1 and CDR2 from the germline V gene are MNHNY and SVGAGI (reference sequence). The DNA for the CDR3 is TGTGCCAGCAGGACCCTCGGGGGCAGCTCTGGAAACACCATATATTTT. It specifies CASRTLGGSSGNTIYF.

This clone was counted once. The CDR3 DNA reads as TGTGCCAGCAGCCCCCCGAGAGGACATCCAGGGGACTTGGGGGCCAACGTCCTGACTTTC. Translating gives CASSPPRGHPGDLGANVLTF. The rearrangement uses TRBV7-3 and TRBJ2-6, with D perhaps assigned TRBD1 or TRBD2 (6 bases each). The CDR3 is 20 amino acids. V lost 5 bases and J lost 4, with 27 bases in between. Per germline, CDR1 SGHTA and CDR2 FQGTGA.

The DNA of the CDR3 is TGCGCCAGCAGCGCCGACAGGGGAACTGAAGCTTTCTTT. Amino acid sequence: CASSADRGTEAFF. This sequence joins TRBV5-1 and TRBJ1-1; TRBD1 aligns across 8 bases. V dropped 4 bases and J dropped 5; count of bases not matched to a gene: 4. There are 13 residues in the CDR3. The germline V gene has CDR1 SGHRS and CDR2 YFSETQ.

In DNA form, the CDR3 reads TGTGCCAGCAGCCTGAACACAGGGAGGGTCTACACCTTC. Amino acid sequence: CASSLNTGRVYTF. The chain recombines TRBV7-3 with TRBJ1-2; weak D call: TRBD1 (6 bases). This CDR3 is 13 amino acids long. Germline V gene sequence: CDR1 SGHTA, CDR2 FQGTGA. Trimming pared 5 bases from V and 10 bases from J, leaving 17 bases between.

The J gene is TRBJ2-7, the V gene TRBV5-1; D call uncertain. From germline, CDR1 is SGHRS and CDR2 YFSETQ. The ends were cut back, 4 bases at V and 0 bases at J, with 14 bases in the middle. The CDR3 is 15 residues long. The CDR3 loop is CASSPVGPSSYEQYF. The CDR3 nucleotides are TGCGCCAGCAGCCCAGTAGGCCCCAGCTCCTACGAGCAGTACTTC.

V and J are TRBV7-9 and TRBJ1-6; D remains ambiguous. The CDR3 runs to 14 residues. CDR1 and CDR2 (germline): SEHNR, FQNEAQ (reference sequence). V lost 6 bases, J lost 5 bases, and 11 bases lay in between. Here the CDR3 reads CASSRELNNSPLHF. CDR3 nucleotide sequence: TGTGCCAGCAGTCGGGAGCTGAATAATTCACCCCTCCACTTT.

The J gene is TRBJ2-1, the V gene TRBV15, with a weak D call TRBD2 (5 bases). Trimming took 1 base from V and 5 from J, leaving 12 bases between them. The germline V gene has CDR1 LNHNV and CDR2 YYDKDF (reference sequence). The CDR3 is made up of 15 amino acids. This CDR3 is CATSRGGNGNNEQFF. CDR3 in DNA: TGTGCCACCAGCAGAGGTGGGAACGGGAACAATGAGCAGTTCTTC.

CDR3 in amino acids: CAWRGASYNSPLHF. In nucleotides, the CDR3 is TGTGCCTGGCGGGGGGCGTCCTATAATTCACCCCTCCACTTT. The V call is TRBV30, the J call TRBJ1-6; TRBD1 is a possible D gene (6 bases). This CDR3 spans 14 amino acids. Per germline, CDR1 GTSNPN and CDR2 SVGIG (reference sequence). Trimming cost V 5 bases and J 1 base, with 9 bases left between them.

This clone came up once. The CDR3 DNA sequence: TGTGCCAGCTCACCAGGCTCTAGCGGAACATTCTACGAGCAGTACTTC. Its translation: CASSPGSSGTFYEQYF. V and J are TRBV18 and TRBJ2-7; TRBD2 matches at 7 bases. This CDR3 has 16 residues. CDR1 is KGHSH, CDR2 LQKENI, per germline. J gave up 3 bases and V 2 bases, and 10 bases lay outside the gene matches. The full variable domain, completed using reference TRBV18 and TRBJ2-7, is NAGVMQNPRHLVRRRGQEARLRCSPMKGHSHVYWYRQLPEEGLKFMVYLQKENIIDESGMPKERFSAEFPKEGPSILRIQQVVRGDSAAYFCASSPGSSGTFYEQYFGPGTRLTVT.

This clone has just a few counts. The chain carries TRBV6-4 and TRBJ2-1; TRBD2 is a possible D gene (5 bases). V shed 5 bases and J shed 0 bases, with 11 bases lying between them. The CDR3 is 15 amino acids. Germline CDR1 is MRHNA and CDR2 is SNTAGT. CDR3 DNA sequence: TGTGCCAGCAGTCCTCGCGGGCGCTCCTACAATGAGCAGTTCTTC. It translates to CASSPRGRSYNEQFF.

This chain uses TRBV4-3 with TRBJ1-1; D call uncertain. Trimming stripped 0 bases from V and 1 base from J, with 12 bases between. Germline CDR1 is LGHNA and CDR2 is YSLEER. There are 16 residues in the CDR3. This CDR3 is CASSQESQAKNTEAFF. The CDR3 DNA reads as TGCGCCAGCAGCCAAGAGTCCCAGGCGAAGAACACTGAAGCTTTCTTT.

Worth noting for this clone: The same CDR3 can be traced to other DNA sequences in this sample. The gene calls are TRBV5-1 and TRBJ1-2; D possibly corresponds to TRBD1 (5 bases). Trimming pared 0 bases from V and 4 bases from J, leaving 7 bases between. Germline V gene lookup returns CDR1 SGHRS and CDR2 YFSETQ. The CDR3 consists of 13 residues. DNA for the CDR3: TGCGCCAGCAGCTTGGGGGGGTCCTATGGCTACACCTTC. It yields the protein CASSLGGSYGYTF.

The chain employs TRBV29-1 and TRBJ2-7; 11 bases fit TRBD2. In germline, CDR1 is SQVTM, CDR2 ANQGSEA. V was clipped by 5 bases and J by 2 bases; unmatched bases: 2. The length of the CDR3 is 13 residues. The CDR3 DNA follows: TGCAGCGTTCGACTAGCGGGACCCTACGAGCAGTACTTC. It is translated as CSVRLAGPYEQYF.

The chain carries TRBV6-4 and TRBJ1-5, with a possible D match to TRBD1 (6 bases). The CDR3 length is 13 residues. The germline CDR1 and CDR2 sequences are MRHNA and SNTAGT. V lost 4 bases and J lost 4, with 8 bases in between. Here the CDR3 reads CASSAQGNQPQHF. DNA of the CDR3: TGTGCCAGCAGTGCCCAGGGGAATCAGCCCCAGCATTTT.

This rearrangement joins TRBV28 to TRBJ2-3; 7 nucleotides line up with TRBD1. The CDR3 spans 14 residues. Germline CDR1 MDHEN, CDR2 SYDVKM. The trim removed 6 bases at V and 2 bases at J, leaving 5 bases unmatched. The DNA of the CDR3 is TGTGCCAGCAGAGAAACAGGGGACACAGATACGCAGTATTTT. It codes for CASRETGDTDTQYF.

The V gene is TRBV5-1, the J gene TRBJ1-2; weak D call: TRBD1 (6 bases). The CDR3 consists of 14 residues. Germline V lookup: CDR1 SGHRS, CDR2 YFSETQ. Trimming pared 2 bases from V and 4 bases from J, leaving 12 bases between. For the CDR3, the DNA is TGCGCCAGCAGCTTATCGACAGGTGCCTATGGCTACACCTTC. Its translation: CASSLSTGAYGYTF.

The CDR3 DNA reads TGTGCCATCGCCTCGACTACTACTGGCGAGCAGTACTTC. This codes for CAIASTTTGEQYF. The chain carries TRBV10-3 and TRBJ2-5, with D possibly being TRBD2 (5 bases). The assigned J gene may be wrong: the sequence end matches TRBJ2-7 better. The CDR3 runs 13 residues. CDR1 ENHRY and CDR2 SYGVKD come from the germline V gene.

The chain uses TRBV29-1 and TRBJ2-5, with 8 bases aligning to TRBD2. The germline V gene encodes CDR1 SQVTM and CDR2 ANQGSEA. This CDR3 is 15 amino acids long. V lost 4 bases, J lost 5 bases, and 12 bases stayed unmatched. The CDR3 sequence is CSVGGVAGRRETQYF. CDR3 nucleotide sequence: TGCAGCGTTGGGGGAGTAGCGGGAAGGAGGGAGACCCAGTACTTC.

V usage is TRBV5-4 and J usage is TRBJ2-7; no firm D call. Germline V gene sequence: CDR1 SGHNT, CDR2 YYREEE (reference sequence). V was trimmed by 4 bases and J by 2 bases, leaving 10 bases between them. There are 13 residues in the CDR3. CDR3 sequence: CASSHGDPYEQYF. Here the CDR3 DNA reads TGTGCCAGCAGCCACGGAGATCCCTACGAGCAGTACTTC. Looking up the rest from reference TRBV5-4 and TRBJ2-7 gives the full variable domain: ETGVTQSPTHLIKTRGQQVTLRCSSQSGHNTVSWYQQALGQGPQFIFQYYREEENGRGNFPPRFSGLQFPNYSSELNVNALELDDSALYLCASSHGDPYEQYFGPGTRLTVT.

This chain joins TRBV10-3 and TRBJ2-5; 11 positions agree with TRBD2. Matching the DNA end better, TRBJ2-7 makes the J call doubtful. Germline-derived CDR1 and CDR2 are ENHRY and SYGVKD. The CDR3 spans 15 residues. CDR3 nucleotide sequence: TGTGCCACACTACAGACTAGCGGGGATGCCTACGAGCAGTACTTC. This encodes CATLQTSGDAYEQYF.

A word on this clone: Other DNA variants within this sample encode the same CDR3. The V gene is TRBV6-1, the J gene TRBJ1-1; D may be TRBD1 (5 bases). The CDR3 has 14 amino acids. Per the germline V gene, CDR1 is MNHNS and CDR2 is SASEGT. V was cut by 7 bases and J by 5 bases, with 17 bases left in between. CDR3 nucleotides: TGTGCCAGCAACGCCCAAGGGGCGAGGACTGAAGCTTTCTTT. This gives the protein CASNAQGARTEAFF.

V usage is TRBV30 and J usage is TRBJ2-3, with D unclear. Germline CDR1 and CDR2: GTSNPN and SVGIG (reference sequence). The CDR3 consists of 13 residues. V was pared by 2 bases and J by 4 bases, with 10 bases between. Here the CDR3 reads CAWSPSTADTQYF. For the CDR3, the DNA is TGTGCCTGGAGTCCTTCGACCGCAGATACGCAGTATTTT.

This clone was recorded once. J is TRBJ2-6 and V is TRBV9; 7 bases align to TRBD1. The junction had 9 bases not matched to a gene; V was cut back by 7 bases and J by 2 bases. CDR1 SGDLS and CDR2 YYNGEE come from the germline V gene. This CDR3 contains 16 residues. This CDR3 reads CASHEGGDPGANVLTF. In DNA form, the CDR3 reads TGTGCCAGCCACGAAGGGGGCGATCCTGGGGCCAACGTCCTGACTTTC.

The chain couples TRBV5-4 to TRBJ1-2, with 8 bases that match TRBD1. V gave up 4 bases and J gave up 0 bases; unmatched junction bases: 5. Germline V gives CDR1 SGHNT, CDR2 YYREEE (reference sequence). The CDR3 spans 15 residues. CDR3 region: CASSKYRGANYGYTF. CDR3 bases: TGTGCCAGCAGCAAATACAGGGGGGCTAACTATGGCTACACCTTC.